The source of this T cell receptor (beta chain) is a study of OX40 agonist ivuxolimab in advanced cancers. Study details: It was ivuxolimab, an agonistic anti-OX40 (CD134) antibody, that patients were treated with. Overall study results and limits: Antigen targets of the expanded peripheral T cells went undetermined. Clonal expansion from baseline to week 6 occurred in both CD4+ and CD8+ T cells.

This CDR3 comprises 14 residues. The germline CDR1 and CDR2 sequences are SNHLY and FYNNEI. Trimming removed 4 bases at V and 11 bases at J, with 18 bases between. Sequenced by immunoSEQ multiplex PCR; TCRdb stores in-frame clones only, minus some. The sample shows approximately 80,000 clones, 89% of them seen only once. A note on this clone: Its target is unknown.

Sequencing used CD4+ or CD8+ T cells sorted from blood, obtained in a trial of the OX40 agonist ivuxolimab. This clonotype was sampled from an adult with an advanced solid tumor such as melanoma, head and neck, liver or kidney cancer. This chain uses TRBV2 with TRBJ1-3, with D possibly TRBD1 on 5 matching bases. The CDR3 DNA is TGTGCCAGCAGTGGGGGCAGGGCACCCGGGGCCATATATTTT. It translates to CASSGGRAPGAIYF.